Listed below are T cell receptor beta chains from one sample, sequenced in a study of blood T cells in healthy people across ages. TCRdb reprocessed the 5' RACE reads with MiXCR, giving one entry per CDR3 protein. This sample has about 1,800,000 distinct CDR3 sequences, with 28% found just once. The sequencing sample was made of blood. The receptor source for this set is a woman younger than 45 in good health. Both conserved end residues are part of each CDR3.

V: TRBV12-3/TRBV12-4
length: 13
J: TRBJ2-7
CDR3: CASMGLTRHEQYF

V: TRBV29-1
length: 12
J: TRBJ2-6
CDR3: CSCLRGANVLTF

V: TRBV10-3
length: 14
J: NA
CDR3: CAVGLADSYNEQYF

V: TRBV11-2
length: 16
J: TRBJ2-1
CDR3: CASSLGGVWARDEQFF

V: TRBV5-1
length: 15
J: TRBJ1-5
CDR3: CASSLIEGIRQPQHF

V: TRBV12-5
length: 14
J: TRBJ1-1
CDR3: CASGAGTGNTEAFF

V: TRBV5-1
length: 16
J: TRBJ1-1
CDR3: CASSSPKGVVNTEAFF

V: TRBV10-3
length: 15
J: TRBJ1-2
CDR3: CAISETSPGQPGYTF

V: TRBV7-2
length: 15
J: TRBJ2-7
CDR3: CASSLDRDGIYEQYF

V: TRBV12-3/TRBV12-4
length: 14
J: TRBJ2-7
CDR3: CASSLGGVVYEQYF

V: TRBV20-1
length: 13
J: TRBJ2-7
CDR3: CSALTSGRYEQYF

V: TRBV18
length: 15
J: TRBJ1-4
CDR3: CASSTLAGQSEVLFF

V: TRBV7-2
length: 15
J: TRBJ2-3
CDR3: CASSLRSGARDTQYF

V: TRBV29-1
length: 13
J: TRBJ2-7
CDR3: CSAKLSYAPEQYF

V: TRBV5-1
length: 14
J: TRBJ2-3
CDR3: CASSEEGRGDTQYF

V: TRBV14
length: 15
J: TRBJ2-7
CDR3: CASSQKLGQPYEQYF

V: TRBV7-2
length: 15
J: TRBJ2-3
CDR3: CASSPTSGGAGTQYF

V: TRBV28
length: 15
J: TRBJ2-5
CDR3: CASSSSGGLGETQYF

V: TRBV20-1
length: 13
J: NA
CDR3: CSARDPSGGEQYF

V: TRBV29-1
length: 14
J: TRBJ2-1
CDR3: CSVEPRLADNEQFF

V: TRBV5-1
length: 16
J: TRBJ2-1
CDR3: CASSLGAGGQYNEQFF

V: TRBV19
length: 13
J: TRBJ2-1
CDR3: CASSGGLADEQFF

V: TRBV18
length: 14
J: TRBJ2-5
CDR3: CASSPLDHQETQYF

V: TRBV7-9
length: 15
J: NA
CDR3: CASSPPGGDSYEQYF

V: TRBV7-2
length: 15
J: TRBJ2-1
CDR3: CASRVDRTSLETQFF

V: TRBV29-1
length: 13
J: TRBJ2-1
CDR3: CSVAPSGGSEQFF

V: TRBV5-4
length: 16
J: TRBJ1-2
CDR3: CASSFGQGARYYGYTF

V: TRBV6-6
length: 14
J: TRBJ2-7
CDR3: CASSVRDRPYEQYF

V: TRBV9
length: 16
J: TRBJ2-7
CDR3: CASSVEGGSACDEQYF

V: TRBV20-1
length: 14
J: TRBJ2-1
CDR3: CSASTGTSANEQFF

V: TRBV24-1
length: 13
J: TRBJ2-3
CDR3: CATAGGSTDTQYF

V: TRBV5-1
length: 19
J: TRBJ2-7
CDR3: CASSSAHNWPGGDSYEQYF

V: TRBV20-1
length: 14
J: TRBJ1-5
CDR3: CSASPTGHNQPQHF

V: TRBV6-6
length: 14
J: TRBJ1-1
CDR3: CASSLGGGYAEAFF

V: TRBV7-3
length: 13
J: TRBJ1-1
CDR3: CASSLDVGTEAFF

V: TRBV25-1
length: 14
J: TRBJ1-2
CDR3: CASSHGTSIYGYTF

V: TRBV12-3/TRBV12-4
length: 15
J: TRBJ1-5
CDR3: CASSSNGLLQQPQHF

V: TRBV29-1
length: 14
J: TRBJ2-1
CDR3: CSVEVVVRYNEQFF

V: TRBV7-2
length: 18
J: TRBJ2-1
CDR3: CASSPGPASGRSYNEQFF

V: TRBV25-1
length: 14
J: TRBJ2-1
CDR3: CASSEPGQGPEQFF

V: TRBV7-9
length: 16
J: TRBJ1-4
CDR3: CASSESPGQANEKLFF

V: TRBV20-1
length: 14
J: TRBJ1-1
CDR3: CSARGPAPNTEAFF

V: TRBV5-1
length: 14
J: TRBJ2-7
CDR3: CASSSPQTTTEQYF

V: TRBV14
length: 14
J: TRBJ1-2
CDR3: CASSPPGFGRGYTF

V: TRBV5-5
length: 16
J: TRBJ2-3
CDR3: CASISAASLFTDTQYF

V: TRBV3-1
length: 15
J: TRBJ2-5
CDR3: CASSQDRWGWETQYF